Each of the 25 T cell receptor beta chains below was sequenced from the same sample in a study of cytomegalovirus exposure and HLA in healthy donors. Primers: 60 Vbeta forward and 13 Jbeta reverse. Method: immunoSEQ multiplex PCR; TCRdb's copy keeps in-frame clones and lacks some. Here the sample spans 76,000 or so clones, 60% to 75% being singletons. Sequencing was done on a sample of PBMCs. These receptors were obtained from a woman in her thirties or forties in good health and CMV-seropositive.

The chain couples TRBV7-8 to TRBJ2-2, with D possibly being TRBD2 (5 bases). The germline V gene encodes CDR1 SGHVS and CDR2 FQNEAQ. V lost 1 base and J 6 bases, leaving 6 bases between the germline ends. This CDR3 comprises 13 residues. The CDR3 loop reads CASSLEAAGELFF. In DNA, the CDR3 is TGTGCCAGCAGCTTAGAAGCGGCCGGGGAGCTGTTTTTT.

This clone was counted once. The chain couples TRBV10-3 to TRBJ1-1; maybe TRBD1 (5 bases). Trimming removed 4 bases from V and 1 base from J, with 13 bases in between. Germline CDR1 and CDR2: ENHRY and SYGVKD. The CDR3 is made up of 15 amino acids. The chain's CDR3 is CAISASGRRNTEAFF. The DNA for the CDR3 is TGTGCCATCAGTGCCTCAGGGCGGAGGAACACTGAAGCTTTCTTT.

The CDR3 reads CATSRGQRQETQYF. As DNA, the CDR3 is TGTGCCACCAGCAGGGGACAGCGTCAAGAGACCCAGTACTTC. The chain uses TRBV15 and TRBJ2-5; 7 bases are shared with TRBD1. The germline gives CDR1 LNHNV, CDR2 YYDKDF (reference sequence). J was trimmed by 2 bases and V by 3 bases; bases with no gene match: 3. The CDR3 is 14 residues long. Together with reference TRBV15 and TRBJ2-5, the CDR3 gives the full variable domain: DAMVIQNPRYQVTQFGKPVTLSCSQTLNHNVMYWYQQKSSQAPKLLFHYYDKDFNNEADTPDNFQSRRPNTSFCFLDIRSPGLGDTAMYLCATSRGQRQETQYFGPGTRLLVL.

The chain is built from TRBV6-5 and TRBJ2-1; D gene unclear. V was pared by 7 bases and J by 4 bases, with 17 bases between. Germline CDR1 is MNHEY and CDR2 is SVGAGI. The CDR3 spans 15 residues. The CDR3 region is CASTSGGTYYNEQFF. DNA of the CDR3: TGTGCCAGCACCTCGGGTGGTACCTATTACAATGAGCAGTTCTTC.

The chain recombines TRBV5-1 with TRBJ2-7, with 7 bases lining up with TRBD2. The CDR3 is made up of 13 amino acids. With V trimmed by 5 bases and J by 3 bases, 5 bases remained unmatched. Germline CDR1 reads SGHRS; CDR2 reads YFSETQ. The CDR3 DNA sequence: TGCGCCAGCAGGTACTCGGGGGGCTACGAGCAGTACTTC. It yields the protein CASRYSGGYEQYF.

This rearrangement joins TRBV7-2 to TRBJ2-3, with TRBD2 matching over 7 bases. The length of the CDR3 is 14 residues. V trimming: 5 bases; J trimming: 4 bases; junction bases outside the gene matches: 6. Germline V CDR1 and CDR2: SGHTA, FQGNSA. Here the CDR3 DNA reads TGTGCCAGCAGCCGGAGGACTAGAGCAGATACGCAGTATTTT. Encoded protein: CASSRRTRADTQYF.

The chain uses TRBV5-1 and TRBJ2-7; 14 bases are a match to TRBD2. This CDR3 contains 15 residues. The V and J ends lost 4 bases and 5 bases, in that order; junction bases with no gene match: 5. Germline V gene data show CDR1 as SGHRS and CDR2 as YFSETQ. The CDR3 sequence: CASSQAGLAGDEQYF. The CDR3 DNA is TGCGCCAGCAGCCAGGCGGGACTAGCGGGAGACGAGCAGTACTTC.

In this sample, this clone turned up a few times. The chain couples TRBV6-5 to TRBJ2-1; possible D gene TRBD2, 6 bases. Between the trimmed V and J ends, which lost 5 bases and 3 bases, there was a span of 11 bases. CDR1 is MNHEY and CDR2 is SVGAGI in the germline V gene. The CDR3 loop spans 14 amino acids. This chain's CDR3 is CASSPGTYYNEQFF. The CDR3 bases are TGTGCCAGCAGTCCCGGGACTTACTACAATGAGCAGTTCTTC.

In this sample, this clone turned up a few times. The rearrangement joins TRBV6-5 to TRBJ1-1, with D unclear. V was clipped by 0 bases and J by 6 bases, with 8 bases between them. The CDR3 length is 13 residues. Looked up from germline, CDR1 is MNHEY and CDR2 is SVGAGI. The CDR3 is CASSYSSGPEAFF. CDR3 nucleotide sequence: TGTGCCAGCAGTTACTCAAGTGGCCCTGAAGCTTTCTTT.

This clone was seen a single time. The chain uses TRBV4-3 and TRBJ1-1; D is possibly TRBD1 (6 bases). V lost 0 bases to trimming and J lost 4 bases, with 12 bases between them. There are 15 residues in the CDR3. Germline values: CDR1 LGHNA, CDR2 YSLEER. This CDR3 is CASSQDISGATEAFF. DNA for the CDR3: TGCGCCAGCAGCCAAGATATATCAGGGGCCACTGAAGCTTTCTTT.

The chain recombines TRBV9 with TRBJ2-1; the D gene is possibly TRBD2 (6 bases). V was trimmed by 7 bases and J by 5 bases, leaving 16 bases between them. The CDR3 covers 14 residues. CDR1 is SGDLS, CDR2 YYNGEE, per germline. The CDR3 here is CASQDRRGDNEQFF. The CDR3 coding sequence is TGTGCCAGCCAAGACCGGAGGGGAGACAATGAGCAGTTCTTC.

V and J are TRBV7-9 and TRBJ2-1, with TRBD1 matching over 9 bases. The CDR3 totals 15 residues. The germline gives CDR1 SEHNR, CDR2 FQNEAQ (reference sequence). V dropped 6 bases and J dropped 6; count of bases not matched to a gene: 9. The CDR3 reads CASSFPGQGGNEQFF. In nucleotides, the CDR3 is TGTGCCAGCAGTTTTCCGGGACAGGGTGGCAATGAGCAGTTCTTC. Based on the CDR3 plus reference TRBV7-9 and TRBJ2-1, the full variable domain is DTGVSQNPRHKITKRGQNVTFRCDPISEHNRLYWYRQTLGQGPEFLTYFQNEAQLEKSRLLSDRFSAERPKGSFSTLEIQRTEQGDSAMYLCASSFPGQGGNEQFFGPGTRLTVL.

J is TRBJ2-2 and V is TRBV18; 9 bases map to TRBD1. The trim removed 6 bases at V and 6 bases at J, leaving 14 bases unmatched. Germline CDR1 is KGHSH and CDR2 is LQKENI. This CDR3 spans 17 amino acids. The CDR3 nucleotides read TGTGCCAGCTCGCCATATCCCGGGACAGGGTTGGCCGGGGAGCTGTTTTTT. Amino acids: CASSPYPGTGLAGELFF.

This clone showed up just a few times. The V call is TRBV7-9, the J call TRBJ2-7; TRBD2 might be the D (6 bases). The germline V and J ends were trimmed by 5 bases and 3 bases, with 17 bases remaining between them. Germline V lookup: CDR1 SEHNR, CDR2 FQNEAQ (reference sequence). The CDR3 loop spans 15 amino acids. CDR3: CASSHLGGGDYEQYF. In DNA, the CDR3 is TGTGCCAGCAGCCACCTGGGCGGAGGGGACTACGAGCAGTACTTC. Using reference TRBV7-9 and TRBJ2-7 for the parts outside the CDR3, the full variable domain is DTGVSQNPRHKITKRGQNVTFRCDPISEHNRLYWYRQTLGQGPEFLTYFQNEAQLEKSRLLSDRFSAERPKGSFSTLEIQRTEQGDSAMYLCASSHLGGGDYEQYFGPGTRLTVT.

The genes are TRBV28 and TRBJ1-3; 7 bases match TRBD1. V lost 6 bases to trimming and J lost 4 bases; unmatched junction nucleotides: 3. In germline, CDR1 is MDHEN, CDR2 SYDVKM. CDR3 length: 13 residues. The CDR3, as DNA: TGTGCCAGCAGGATGACAGGGGGAAACACCATATATTTT. Translated: CASRMTGGNTIYF.

The rearrangement links TRBV29-1 to TRBJ2-7; 8 nucleotides align to TRBD2. After removal of 4 bases from V and 3 bases from J, the junction contained 14 bases not matched to a gene. The CDR3 extends over 16 amino acids. Germline V lookup: CDR1 SQVTM, CDR2 ANQGSEA. In DNA form, the CDR3 reads TGCAGCGTTGGATCTAGGCGAAGCGGGAGTGGCTACGAGCAGTACTTC. It translates to CSVGSRRSGSGYEQYF.

The rearrangement links TRBV30 to TRBJ1-2; 10 nucleotides line up with TRBD1. CDR3 size: 13 residues. Per germline, CDR1 GTSNPN and CDR2 SVGIG (reference sequence). The junction had 7 bases not matched to a gene; V was cut back by 5 bases and J by 7 bases. The CDR3 protein is CAWVRDRGFGYTF. The CDR3 DNA reads as TGTGCCTGGGTCCGGGACAGGGGTTTTGGCTACACCTTC.

V usage is TRBV7-3 and J usage is TRBJ1-1; 7 bases map to TRBD1. V lost 2 bases and J lost 4; bases outside the gene matches: 4. The CDR3 has 14 residues. Germline CDR1 and CDR2: SGHTA and FQGTGA. The CDR3 is CASSLRPGGTEAFF. DNA for the CDR3: TGTGCCAGCAGCTTACGTCCAGGGGGCACTGAAGCTTTCTTT.

V and J are TRBV27 and TRBJ1-1; D is possibly TRBD1 (5 bases). Germline CDR1 is MNHEY and CDR2 is SMNVEV (reference sequence). Trimming took off 6 bases at V and 7 bases at J, with 21 bases between the two ends. The CDR3 runs to 15 residues. CDR3 residues: CASSLGVGGPVEAFF. CDR3 DNA: TGTGCCAGCAGCTTAGGGGTCGGGGGTCCGGTTGAAGCTTTCTTT.

The chain links TRBV9 to TRBJ2-5; D possibly corresponds to TRBD2 (6 bases). This CDR3 has 14 amino acids. The germline V gene has CDR1 SGDLS and CDR2 YYNGEE. With 3 bases removed from V and 5 bases from J, the gap between germline ends came to 14 bases. The CDR3: CASSELPRGETQYF. For the CDR3, the DNA is TGTGCCAGCAGCGAGTTACCCCGGGGGGAGACCCAGTACTTC.

The V and J genes are TRBV7-9 and TRBJ2-7; D gene uncertain. The germline gives CDR1 SEHNR, CDR2 FQNEAQ (reference sequence). Trimming cost V 2 bases and J 2 bases, with 10 bases left between them. The CDR3 covers 14 residues. CDR3 residues: CASSLSGGAYEQYV. CDR3 DNA: TGTGCCAGCAGCTTAAGTGGCGGAGCCTACGAGCAGTACGTC.

This clone was observed many times. This chain links TRBV6-6 with TRBJ2-7; TRBD2 agrees at 8 bases. Germline loops: CDR1 MNHNY, CDR2 SVGAGI (reference sequence). The CDR3 spans 13 residues. V trimming: 5 bases; J trimming: 6 bases; junction bases outside the gene matches: 6. The CDR3 is CASSPGLGSEQYF. The DNA for the CDR3 is TGTGCCAGCAGTCCGGGACTAGGCTCCGAGCAGTACTTC.

This rearrangement joins TRBV7-9 to TRBJ2-7, with 8 nucleotides matching TRBD2. Germline V lookup: CDR1 SEHNR, CDR2 FQNEAQ (reference sequence). J gave up 2 bases and V 1 base, and 1 base lay outside the gene matches. The CDR3 totals 14 residues. The CDR3 coding sequence is TGTGCCAGCAGCTTAGTGGGACTAGCCTACGAGCAGTACTTC. It codes for CASSLVGLAYEQYF.

V gene TRBV15 combines with J gene TRBJ2-5; 9 bases line up with TRBD2. The CDR3 extends over 17 amino acids. The germline CDR1 and CDR2 sequences are LNHNV and YYDKDF (reference sequence). J lost 4 bases, V lost 0 bases, and 9 bases had no gene match. The CDR3 nucleotides are TGTGCCACCAGCAGAGATCGCGGCGGGGGGGCCGGAGAGACCCAGTACTTC. Protein: CATSRDRGGGAGETQYF.

This clone was picked up a small number of times. V is TRBV28 and J is TRBJ1-1; D may be TRBD1 (5 bases). V lost 5 bases and J lost 1, with 11 bases in between. The CDR3 is made up of 14 amino acids. Germline V CDR1 and CDR2: MDHEN, SYDVKM. The CDR3 sequence is CASSRRGANTEAFF. CDR3 in DNA: TGTGCCAGCAGTAGGAGGGGAGCGAACACTGAAGCTTTCTTT.